These 25 T cell receptor beta chains were sequenced from one sample in a study of blood T cell repertoires in COVID-19. Measured with immunoSEQ multiplex PCR; TCRdb has only the in-frame clones, and not every one. The sample yields about 220,000 clones, about 88% seen once. What was sequenced was peripheral blood. The receptors originated from a man over 45 who had recovered from COVID-19.

The chain couples TRBV2 to TRBJ1-5; D gene unclear. Trimming stripped 5 bases from V and 0 bases from J, with 11 bases between. Germline CDR1 is SNHLY and CDR2 is FYNNEI. There are 15 residues in the CDR3. CDR3 residues: CASSKQQNSNQPQHF. In DNA, the CDR3 is TGTGCCAGCAGTAAACAACAGAATAGCAATCAGCCCCAGCATTTT.

The chain joins TRBV27 to TRBJ1-4; no clear D. Germline CDR1 is MNHEY and CDR2 is SMNVEV (reference sequence). V was trimmed by 3 bases and J by 7 bases, leaving 12 bases between them. The CDR3 is 14 residues long. CDR3 region: CASSFRRDSEKLFF. CDR3 nucleotides: TGTGCCAGCAGTTTTAGGAGGGATTCTGAAAAACTGTTTTTT. Full variable domain (rest looked up from reference TRBV27 and TRBJ1-4): EAQVTQNPRYLITVTGKKLTVTCSQNMNHEYMSWYRQDPGLGLRQIYYSMNVEVTDKGDVPEGYKVSRKEKRNFPLILESPSPNQTSLYFCASSFRRDSEKLFFGSGTQLSVL.

The rearrangement joins TRBV30 to TRBJ2-1; 8 nucleotides line up with TRBD1. Germline CDR1 reads GTSNPN; CDR2 reads SVGIG (reference sequence). The V segment lost 3 bases and the J segment 7 bases; nucleotides outside the gene matches: 11. The CDR3 contains 15 residues. The CDR3 bases are TGTGCCTGGAGCCCTGGACAGGGCAGTAGGAATGAGCAGTTCTTC. This sequence encodes CAWSPGQGSRNEQFF.

The chain combines TRBV24-1 with TRBJ2-5; TRBD2 agrees at 7 bases. Germline loops: CDR1 KGHDR, CDR2 SFDVKD. V lost 3 bases to trimming and J lost 3 bases; unmatched junction nucleotides: 3. The CDR3 is 14 amino acids. CDR3 sequence reads: CATSDPSGKETQYF. The CDR3 bases are TGTGCCACCAGTGATCCTAGCGGAAAAGAGACCCAGTACTTC.

The chain is built from TRBV4-1 and TRBJ1-2; 7 bases map to TRBD1. Germline-derived CDR1 and CDR2 are MGHRA and YSYEKL. The V gene end was trimmed by 4 bases and the J gene end by 7 bases; junction bases not matched to a gene: 6. This CDR3 is 13 amino acids long. CDR3 sequence reads: CASSRGQDGGYTF. The CDR3 DNA reads TGCGCCAGCAGCCGAGGACAGGATGGTGGCTACACCTTC.

The rearrangement uses TRBV11-2 and TRBJ2-7; tentatively, D is TRBD2 (6 bases). Trimming took 3 bases from V and 3 from J, leaving 6 bases between them. Per germline, CDR1 SGHAT and CDR2 FQNNGV. The CDR3 totals 12 residues. The DNA of the CDR3 is TGTGCCAGCAGCTTCGGGGGCTACGAGCAGTACTTC. The encoded protein is CASSFGGYEQYF.

The V and J genes are TRBV5-1 and TRBJ1-2, with a weak D call TRBD1 (6 bases). CDR1 SGHRS and CDR2 YFSETQ come from the germline V gene. Deletions cut 3 bases from V and 3 bases from J, with 9 bases between. The CDR3 is made up of 13 amino acids. CDR3 amino acids: CASSWEGDYGYTF. CDR3 nucleotide sequence: TGCGCCAGCAGCTGGGAGGGGGACTATGGCTACACCTTC. The variable domain in full, completed from reference TRBV5-1 and TRBJ1-2, reads KAGVTQTPRYLIKTRGQQVTLSCSPISGHRSVSWYQQTPGQGLQFLFEYFSETQRNKGNFPGRFSGRQFSNSRSEMNVSTLELGDSALYLCASSWEGDYGYTFGSGTRLTVV.

This chain connects TRBV29-1 to TRBJ2-7; D remains ambiguous. V was pared by 4 bases and J by 3 bases, with 10 bases between. In germline, CDR1 is SQVTM, CDR2 ANQGSEA. The CDR3 extends over 12 amino acids. For the CDR3, the DNA is TGCAGCGTTGTAGCTAGTGTCTACGAGCAGTACTTC. It encodes CSVVASVYEQYF.

The chain recombines TRBV6-5 with TRBJ2-5, with no clear D. The ends were cut back, 6 bases at V and 4 bases at J, with 9 bases in the middle. CDR3 length equals 12 residues. Germline loops: CDR1 MNHEY, CDR2 SVGAGI. CDR3 in amino acids: CASSFPGETQYF. As DNA, the CDR3 is TGTGCCAGCAGCTTCCCGGGAGAGACCCAGTACTTC.

The CDR3 sequence is CSASSSHQAGTSGRQNEQFF. For the CDR3, the DNA is TGCAGTGCTAGTAGCAGCCACCAAGCAGGGACTAGCGGGAGACAGAATGAGCAGTTCTTC. This chain joins TRBV20-1 and TRBJ2-1; TRBD2 aligns across 14 bases. V shed 3 bases and J 7 bases; nucleotides not matched to a gene: 20. The CDR3 is 20 amino acids. CDR1 is DFQATT and CDR2 is SNEGSKA in the germline V gene (reference sequence).

The rearrangement uses TRBV28 and TRBJ1-1, with unresolved D. The CDR3 has 14 amino acids. CDR1 and CDR2 from the germline V gene are MDHEN and SYDVKM. Trimming pared 4 bases from V and 4 bases from J, leaving 13 bases between. This chain's CDR3 is CASSYYDPSTEAFF. CDR3 in DNA: TGTGCCAGCAGTTACTATGACCCAAGCACTGAAGCTTTCTTT.

This chain connects TRBV28 to TRBJ2-7, with D maybe TRBD1 (6 bases). The germline gives CDR1 MDHEN, CDR2 SYDVKM. The V end lost 3 bases, the J end lost 0 bases, and 12 bases lay between the germline ends. This CDR3 comprises 15 residues. The CDR3 is CASSLRQASSYEQYF. DNA for the CDR3: TGTGCCAGCAGTTTGAGACAGGCGAGCTCCTACGAGCAGTACTTC.

This rearrangement joins TRBV2 to TRBJ2-1, with 9 nucleotides matching TRBD2. This CDR3 comprises 14 residues. CDR1 and CDR2 from the germline V gene are SNHLY and FYNNEI. With 7 bases clipped from V and 5 bases from J, the junction kept 6 bases outside the gene matches. CDR3 sequence reads: CASKRREGDNEQFF. As DNA, the CDR3 is TGTGCCAGCAAACGGCGGGAGGGCGACAATGAGCAGTTCTTC.

The count of this clone is one. This chain uses TRBV5-1 with TRBJ1-2, with TRBD1 identical over 7 bases. Germline CDR1 SGHRS, CDR2 YFSETQ. The CDR3 contains 14 residues. V shed 4 bases and J 5 bases; nucleotides not matched to a gene: 8. Written as DNA, the CDR3 is TGCGCCAGCAGCATGTCAGGGGGAAGGTATGGCTACACCTTC. Translated: CASSMSGGRYGYTF.

This clone was found a few times. The rearrangement links TRBV28 to TRBJ2-5; the D gene is possibly TRBD2 (5 bases). Germline V gene lookup returns CDR1 MDHEN and CDR2 SYDVKM. The germline V and J ends were trimmed by 2 bases and 5 bases, with 12 bases remaining between them. CDR3 length equals 14 residues. CDR3: CASSLPRVAETQYF. Written as DNA, the CDR3 is TGTGCCAGCAGTTTACCGCGGGTTGCGGAGACCCAGTACTTC.

This rearrangement joins TRBV5-1 to TRBJ2-5, with 7 bases lining up with TRBD2. The J segment lost 5 bases and the V segment lost 1 base, leaving 8 bases of the junction unmatched. The CDR3 spans 15 residues. Germline-derived CDR1 and CDR2 are SGHRS and YFSETQ. The CDR3 reads CASSLSGALAETQYF. CDR3 bases: TGCGCCAGCAGCTTGAGCGGGGCCCTGGCGGAGACCCAGTACTTC. Combining the CDR3 with reference TRBV5-1 and TRBJ2-5 gives the whole variable domain KAGVTQTPRYLIKTRGQQVTLSCSPISGHRSVSWYQQTPGQGLQFLFEYFSETQRNKGNFPGRFSGRQFSNSRSEMNVSTLELGDSALYLCASSLSGALAETQYFGPGTRLLVL.

The table lists this clone with a few counts. The CDR3 region has the DNA TGTGCCAGTAGTATAGCCCTCTTAGCAGCAGATACGCAGTATTTT. Translated: CASSIALLAADTQYF. The genes are TRBV19 and TRBJ2-3; D is uncertain. With 1 base removed from V and 4 bases from J, the gap between germline ends came to 12 bases. This CDR3 has 15 amino acids. The V gene's germline CDR1 is LNHDA and CDR2 SQIVND (reference sequence).

This clone occurred once. The V gene is TRBV6-5, the J gene TRBJ1-6; 7 bases are shared with TRBD1. V was pared by 10 bases and J by 8 bases, with 8 bases of the junction left unmatched. Per the germline V gene, CDR1 is MNHEY and CDR2 is SVGAGI. The CDR3 totals 13 residues. The CDR3 loop is CATRTGGHSPLHF. CDR3 DNA sequence: TGTGCCACCCGGACAGGAGGGCATTCACCCCTCCACTTT.

This clone has just one count. CDR3: CASRGRTYQETQYF. Here the CDR3 DNA reads TGTGCCAGCCGGGGGAGGACCTACCAAGAGACCCAGTACTTC. The chain joins TRBV6-6 to TRBJ2-5, with a possible D match to TRBD2 (6 bases). Trimming removed 8 bases from V and 0 bases from J, with 13 bases in between. The CDR3 extends over 14 amino acids. CDR1 MNHNY and CDR2 SVGAGI come from the germline V gene (reference sequence).

CDR3 DNA sequence: TGTGCCAGCAGCCAAGAAACGAGAACCAATGAGCAGTTCTTC. Amino acids: CASSQETRTNEQFF. V usage is TRBV14 and J usage is TRBJ2-1, with unresolved D. The germline V gene has CDR1 SGHDN and CDR2 FVKESK. This CDR3 is built from 14 residues. The V end was cut by 0 bases, the J end by 6 bases, with 9 bases between.

The DNA for the CDR3 is TGTGCCAGCAGGACGGGACAGCTAGTTTACAATGAGCAGTTCTTC. It encodes CASRTGQLVYNEQFF. V gene TRBV7-9 combines with J gene TRBJ2-1, with TRBD1 matching over 7 bases. With V trimmed by 6 bases and J by 4 bases, 9 bases remained unmatched. The germline V gene encodes CDR1 SEHNR and CDR2 FQNEAQ (reference sequence). The CDR3 sequence is 15 residues long.

V gene TRBV18 combines with J gene TRBJ1-4, with 8 nucleotides matching TRBD1. Germline CDR1 is KGHSH and CDR2 is LQKENI. After removal of 3 bases from V and 3 bases from J, the junction contained 6 bases not matched to a gene. This CDR3 contains 16 residues. The CDR3 region has the DNA TGTGCCAGCTCACCCCGCGGACAGGGATCTAATGAAAAACTGTTTTTT. Residues: CASSPRGQGSNEKLFF.

V usage is TRBV2 and J usage is TRBJ2-2; 7 bases fit TRBD2. V shed 3 bases, J shed 1 base, and the junction held 5 bases outside the gene matches. This CDR3 contains 16 residues. Per the germline V gene, CDR1 is SNHLY and CDR2 is FYNNEI. Here the CDR3 DNA reads TGTGCCAGCAGTGACGGGACTACCAAGAACACCGGGGAGCTGTTTTTT. It translates to CASSDGTTKNTGELFF. Using reference TRBV2 and TRBJ2-2 for the parts outside the CDR3, the full variable domain is EPEVTQTPSHQVTQMGQEVILRCVPISNHLYFYWYRQILGQKVEFLVSFYNNEISEKSEIFDDQFSVERPDGSNFTLKIRSTKLEDSAMYFCASSDGTTKNTGELFFGEGSRLTVL.

V and J are TRBV20-1 and TRBJ2-1; 7 nucleotides match TRBD2. CDR1 and CDR2 from the germline V gene are DFQATT and SNEGSKA (reference sequence). The CDR3 sequence is 16 residues long. V lost 3 bases and J lost 3; bases outside the gene matches: 11. CDR3 region: CSASDPTSGDYNEQFF. CDR3 sequence (DNA): TGCAGTGCTAGTGACCCAACGAGCGGGGACTACAATGAGCAGTTCTTC.

The chain joins TRBV24-1 to TRBJ2-2; D possibly corresponds to TRBD2 (5 bases). This CDR3 is built from 14 residues. Germline V CDR1 and CDR2: KGHDR, SFDVKD. V gave up 5 bases and J gave up 5 bases, with 11 bases separating them. The CDR3 reads CATSAGGQTGELFF. The CDR3 region has the DNA TGTGCCACCAGTGCGGGCGGGCAAACCGGGGAGCTGTTTTTT.